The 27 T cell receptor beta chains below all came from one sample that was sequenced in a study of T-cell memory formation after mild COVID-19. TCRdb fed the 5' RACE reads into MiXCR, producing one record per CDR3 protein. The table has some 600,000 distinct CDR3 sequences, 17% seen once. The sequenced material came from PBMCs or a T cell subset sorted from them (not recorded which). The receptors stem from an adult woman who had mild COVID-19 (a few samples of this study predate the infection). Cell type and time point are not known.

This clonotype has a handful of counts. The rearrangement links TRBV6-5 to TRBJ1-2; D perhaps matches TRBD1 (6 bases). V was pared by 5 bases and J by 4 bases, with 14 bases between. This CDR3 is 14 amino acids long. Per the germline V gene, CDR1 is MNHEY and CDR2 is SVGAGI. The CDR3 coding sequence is TGTGCCAGCAGTGCCACGGGACATATCTATGGCTACACCTTC. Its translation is CASSATGHIYGYTF.

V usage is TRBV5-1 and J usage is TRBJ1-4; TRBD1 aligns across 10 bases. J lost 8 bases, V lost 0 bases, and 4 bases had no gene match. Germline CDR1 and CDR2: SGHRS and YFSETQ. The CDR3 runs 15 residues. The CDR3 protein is CASSLGTGGREKLFF. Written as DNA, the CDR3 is TGCGCCAGCAGCTTGGGGACAGGGGGACGCGAAAAACTGTTTTTT. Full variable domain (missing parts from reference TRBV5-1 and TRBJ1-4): KAGVTQTPRYLIKTRGQQVTLSCSPISGHRSVSWYQQTPGQGLQFLFEYFSETQRNKGNFPGRFSGRQFSNSRSEMNVSTLELGDSALYLCASSLGTGGREKLFFGSGTQLSVL.

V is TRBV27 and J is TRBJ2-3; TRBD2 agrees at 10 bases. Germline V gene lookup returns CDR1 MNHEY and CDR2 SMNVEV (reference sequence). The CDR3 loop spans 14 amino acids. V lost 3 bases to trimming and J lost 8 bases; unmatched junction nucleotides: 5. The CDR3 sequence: CASSFSGRMSTQYF. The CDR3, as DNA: TGTGCCAGCAGTTTTAGCGGGAGGATGAGTACGCAGTATTTT.

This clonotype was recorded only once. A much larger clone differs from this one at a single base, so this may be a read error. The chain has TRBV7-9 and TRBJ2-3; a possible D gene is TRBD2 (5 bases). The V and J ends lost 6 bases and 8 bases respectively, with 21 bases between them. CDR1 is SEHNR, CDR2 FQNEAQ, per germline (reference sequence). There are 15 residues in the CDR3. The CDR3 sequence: CASSPWRTREGTQYF. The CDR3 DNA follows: TGTGCCAGCAGTCCTTGGCGGACCCGGGAAGGTACGCAGTATTTT.

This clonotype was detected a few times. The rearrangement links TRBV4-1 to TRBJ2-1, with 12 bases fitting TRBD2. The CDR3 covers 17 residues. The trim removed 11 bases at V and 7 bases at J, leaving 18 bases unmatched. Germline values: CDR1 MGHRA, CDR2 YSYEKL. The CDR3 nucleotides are TGCGCCGTCAGTCGGCTAGCGGGGGGGCCGGGGTTGAATGAGCAGTTCTTC. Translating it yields CAVSRLAGGPGLNEQFF.

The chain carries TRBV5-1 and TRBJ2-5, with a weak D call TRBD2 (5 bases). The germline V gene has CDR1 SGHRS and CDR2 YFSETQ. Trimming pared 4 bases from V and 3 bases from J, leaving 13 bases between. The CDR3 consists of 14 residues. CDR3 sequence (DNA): TGCGCCAGCAGCCCCAGAACTAGGGAAGAGACCCAGTACTTC. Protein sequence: CASSPRTREETQYF.

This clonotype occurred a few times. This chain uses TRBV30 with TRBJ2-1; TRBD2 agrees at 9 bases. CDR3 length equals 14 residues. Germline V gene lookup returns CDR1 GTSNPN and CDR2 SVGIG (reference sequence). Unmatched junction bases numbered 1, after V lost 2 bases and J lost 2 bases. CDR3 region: CAWSRGRAYNEQFF. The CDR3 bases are TGTGCCTGGAGTCGCGGGAGGGCCTACAATGAGCAGTTCTTC.

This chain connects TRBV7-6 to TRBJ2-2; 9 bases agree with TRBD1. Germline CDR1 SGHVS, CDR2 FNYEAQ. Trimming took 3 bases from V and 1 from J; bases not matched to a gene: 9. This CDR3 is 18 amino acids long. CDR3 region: CASSFSVRGQGNTGELFF. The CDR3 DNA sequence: TGTGCCAGCAGCTTCTCGGTTCGGGGACAGGGGAACACCGGGGAGCTGTTTTTT.

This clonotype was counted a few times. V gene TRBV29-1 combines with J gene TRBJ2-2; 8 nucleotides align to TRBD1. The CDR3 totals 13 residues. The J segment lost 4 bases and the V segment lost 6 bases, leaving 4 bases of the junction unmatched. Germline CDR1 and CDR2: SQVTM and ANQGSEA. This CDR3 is CSVPGTGTGELFF. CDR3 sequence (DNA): TGCAGCGTGCCCGGGACAGGCACCGGGGAGCTGTTTTTT.

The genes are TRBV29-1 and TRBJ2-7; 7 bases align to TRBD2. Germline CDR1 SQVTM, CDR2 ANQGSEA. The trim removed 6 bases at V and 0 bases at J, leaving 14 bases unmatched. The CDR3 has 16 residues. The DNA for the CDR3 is TGCAGCGTCATATCAATGGTGGGAGGGCCCTCCTACGAGCAGTACTTC. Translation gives CSVISMVGGPSYEQYF.

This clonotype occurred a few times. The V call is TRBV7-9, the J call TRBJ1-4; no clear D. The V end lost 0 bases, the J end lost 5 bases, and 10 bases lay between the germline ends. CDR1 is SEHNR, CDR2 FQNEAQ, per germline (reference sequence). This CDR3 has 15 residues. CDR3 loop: CASSLALQTNEKLFF. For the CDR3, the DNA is TGTGCCAGCAGCTTAGCTCTCCAGACAAATGAAAAACTGTTTTTT.

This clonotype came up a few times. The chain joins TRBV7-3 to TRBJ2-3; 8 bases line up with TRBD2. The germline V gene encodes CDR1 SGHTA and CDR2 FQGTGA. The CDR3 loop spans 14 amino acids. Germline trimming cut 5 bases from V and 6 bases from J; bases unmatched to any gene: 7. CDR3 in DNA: TGTGCCAGCAGCCCAGCCGGGGGGGCTGATACGCAGTATTTT. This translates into CASSPAGGADTQYF. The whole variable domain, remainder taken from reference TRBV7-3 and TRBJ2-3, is GAGVSQTPSNKVTEKGKYVELRCDPISGHTALYWYRQSLGQGPEFLIYFQGTGAADDSGLPNDRFFAVRPEGSVSTLKIQRTERGDSAVYLCASSPAGGADTQYFGPGTRLTVL.

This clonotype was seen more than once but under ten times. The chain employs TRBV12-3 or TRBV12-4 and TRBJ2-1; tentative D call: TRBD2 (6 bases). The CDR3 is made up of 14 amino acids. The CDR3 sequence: CATYSGPNVNEQFF. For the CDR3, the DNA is TGTGCTACCTATAGCGGCCCAAACGTAAATGAGCAGTTCTTC.

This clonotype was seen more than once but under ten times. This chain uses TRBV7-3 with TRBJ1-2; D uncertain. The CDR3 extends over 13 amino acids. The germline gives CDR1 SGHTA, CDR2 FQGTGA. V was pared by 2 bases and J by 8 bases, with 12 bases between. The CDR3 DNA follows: TGTGCCAGCAGCTTAGCAGGCCCTGGGGGCTACACCTTC. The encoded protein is CASSLAGPGGYTF.

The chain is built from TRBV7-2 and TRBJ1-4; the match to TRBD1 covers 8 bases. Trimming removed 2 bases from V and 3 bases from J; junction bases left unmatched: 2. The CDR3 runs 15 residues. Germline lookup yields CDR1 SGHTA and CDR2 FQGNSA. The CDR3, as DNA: TGTGCCAGCAGCTTATCACAGGGGGCTAATGAAAAACTGTTTTTT. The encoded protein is CASSLSQGANEKLFF.

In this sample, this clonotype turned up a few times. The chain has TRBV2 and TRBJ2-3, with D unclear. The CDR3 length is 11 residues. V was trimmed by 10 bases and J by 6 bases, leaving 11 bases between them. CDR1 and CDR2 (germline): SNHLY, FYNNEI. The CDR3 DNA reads TGTGCCACCGGTACATCGGATACGCAGTATTTT. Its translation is CATGTSDTQYF.

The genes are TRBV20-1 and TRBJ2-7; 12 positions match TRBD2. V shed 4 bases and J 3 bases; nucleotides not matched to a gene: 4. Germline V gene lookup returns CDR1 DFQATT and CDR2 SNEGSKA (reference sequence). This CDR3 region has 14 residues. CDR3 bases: TGCAGTGCTACCCCGGGACTAGCGGGCTACGAGCAGTACTTC. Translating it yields CSATPGLAGYEQYF.

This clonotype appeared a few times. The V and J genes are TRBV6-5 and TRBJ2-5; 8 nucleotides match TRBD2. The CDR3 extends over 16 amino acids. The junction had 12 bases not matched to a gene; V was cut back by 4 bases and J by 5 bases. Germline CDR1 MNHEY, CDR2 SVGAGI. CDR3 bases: TGTGCCAGCAGTTCTCCCATCCTAGCGGGTATCGAGACCCAGTACTTC. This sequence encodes CASSSPILAGIETQYF.

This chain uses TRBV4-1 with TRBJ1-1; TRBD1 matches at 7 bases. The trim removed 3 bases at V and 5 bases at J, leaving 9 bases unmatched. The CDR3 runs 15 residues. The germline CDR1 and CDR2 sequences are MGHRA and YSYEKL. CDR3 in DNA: TGCGCCAGCAGCCATCCTGCACAGGGGAGGACTGAAGCTTTCTTT. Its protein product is CASSHPAQGRTEAFF.

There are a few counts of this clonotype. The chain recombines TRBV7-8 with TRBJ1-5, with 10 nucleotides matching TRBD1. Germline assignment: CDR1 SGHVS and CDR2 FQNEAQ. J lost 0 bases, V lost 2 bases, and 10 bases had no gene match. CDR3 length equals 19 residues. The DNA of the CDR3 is TGTGCCAGCAGCTTAAGGACAGGGGGGAGGAGGAATAGCAATCAGCCCCAGCATTTT. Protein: CASSLRTGGRRNSNQPQHF.

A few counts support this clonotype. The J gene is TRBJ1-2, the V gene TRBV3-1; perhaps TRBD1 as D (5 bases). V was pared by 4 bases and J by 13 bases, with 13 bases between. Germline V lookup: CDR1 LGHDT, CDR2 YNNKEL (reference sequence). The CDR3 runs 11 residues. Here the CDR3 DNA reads TGTGCCAGCAGCCTCGGACGCGACAGCACCTTC. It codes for CASSLGRDSTF.

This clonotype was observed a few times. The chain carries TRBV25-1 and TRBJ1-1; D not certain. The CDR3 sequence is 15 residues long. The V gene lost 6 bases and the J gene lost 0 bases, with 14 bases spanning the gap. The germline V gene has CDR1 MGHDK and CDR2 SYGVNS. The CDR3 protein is CASSPQGKMNTEAFF. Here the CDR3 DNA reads TGTGCCAGCAGCCCCCAAGGAAAAATGAACACTGAAGCTTTCTTT.

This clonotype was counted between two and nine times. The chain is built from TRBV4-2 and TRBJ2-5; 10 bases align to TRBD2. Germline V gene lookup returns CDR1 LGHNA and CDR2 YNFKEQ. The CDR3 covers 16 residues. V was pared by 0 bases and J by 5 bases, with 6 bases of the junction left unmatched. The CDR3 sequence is CASSQDGAGGRETQYF. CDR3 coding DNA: TGTGCCAGCAGCCAAGATGGAGCGGGAGGGCGGGAGACCCAGTACTTC.

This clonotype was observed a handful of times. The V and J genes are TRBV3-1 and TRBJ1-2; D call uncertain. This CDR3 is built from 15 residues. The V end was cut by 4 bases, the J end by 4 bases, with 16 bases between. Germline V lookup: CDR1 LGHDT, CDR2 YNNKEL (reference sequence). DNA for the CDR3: TGTGCCAGCAGCCCAGCCCAAAGACGGGTCTATGGCTACACCTTC. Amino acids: CASSPAQRRVYGYTF.

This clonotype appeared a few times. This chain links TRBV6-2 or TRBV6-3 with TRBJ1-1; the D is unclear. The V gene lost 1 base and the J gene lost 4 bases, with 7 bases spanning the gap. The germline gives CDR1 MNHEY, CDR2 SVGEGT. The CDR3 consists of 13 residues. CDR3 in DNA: TGTGCCAGCAGTTACTGGATGGCCACTGAAGCTTTCTTT. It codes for CASSYWMATEAFF.

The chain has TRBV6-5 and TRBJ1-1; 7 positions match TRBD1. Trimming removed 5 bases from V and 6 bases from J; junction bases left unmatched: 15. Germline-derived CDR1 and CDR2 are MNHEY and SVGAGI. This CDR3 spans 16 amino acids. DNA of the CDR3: TGTGCCAGCAGTACCATAGGGGGCGCCCACCGAGCTGAAGCTTTCTTT. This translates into CASSTIGGAHRAEAFF.

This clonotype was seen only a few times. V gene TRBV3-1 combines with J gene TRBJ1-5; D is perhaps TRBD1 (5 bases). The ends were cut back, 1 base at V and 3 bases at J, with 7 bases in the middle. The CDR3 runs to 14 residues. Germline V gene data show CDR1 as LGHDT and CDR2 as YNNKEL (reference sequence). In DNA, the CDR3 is TGTGCCAGCAGCCAAGCAGGGTTCAATCAGCCCCAGCATTTT. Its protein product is CASSQAGFNQPQHF.